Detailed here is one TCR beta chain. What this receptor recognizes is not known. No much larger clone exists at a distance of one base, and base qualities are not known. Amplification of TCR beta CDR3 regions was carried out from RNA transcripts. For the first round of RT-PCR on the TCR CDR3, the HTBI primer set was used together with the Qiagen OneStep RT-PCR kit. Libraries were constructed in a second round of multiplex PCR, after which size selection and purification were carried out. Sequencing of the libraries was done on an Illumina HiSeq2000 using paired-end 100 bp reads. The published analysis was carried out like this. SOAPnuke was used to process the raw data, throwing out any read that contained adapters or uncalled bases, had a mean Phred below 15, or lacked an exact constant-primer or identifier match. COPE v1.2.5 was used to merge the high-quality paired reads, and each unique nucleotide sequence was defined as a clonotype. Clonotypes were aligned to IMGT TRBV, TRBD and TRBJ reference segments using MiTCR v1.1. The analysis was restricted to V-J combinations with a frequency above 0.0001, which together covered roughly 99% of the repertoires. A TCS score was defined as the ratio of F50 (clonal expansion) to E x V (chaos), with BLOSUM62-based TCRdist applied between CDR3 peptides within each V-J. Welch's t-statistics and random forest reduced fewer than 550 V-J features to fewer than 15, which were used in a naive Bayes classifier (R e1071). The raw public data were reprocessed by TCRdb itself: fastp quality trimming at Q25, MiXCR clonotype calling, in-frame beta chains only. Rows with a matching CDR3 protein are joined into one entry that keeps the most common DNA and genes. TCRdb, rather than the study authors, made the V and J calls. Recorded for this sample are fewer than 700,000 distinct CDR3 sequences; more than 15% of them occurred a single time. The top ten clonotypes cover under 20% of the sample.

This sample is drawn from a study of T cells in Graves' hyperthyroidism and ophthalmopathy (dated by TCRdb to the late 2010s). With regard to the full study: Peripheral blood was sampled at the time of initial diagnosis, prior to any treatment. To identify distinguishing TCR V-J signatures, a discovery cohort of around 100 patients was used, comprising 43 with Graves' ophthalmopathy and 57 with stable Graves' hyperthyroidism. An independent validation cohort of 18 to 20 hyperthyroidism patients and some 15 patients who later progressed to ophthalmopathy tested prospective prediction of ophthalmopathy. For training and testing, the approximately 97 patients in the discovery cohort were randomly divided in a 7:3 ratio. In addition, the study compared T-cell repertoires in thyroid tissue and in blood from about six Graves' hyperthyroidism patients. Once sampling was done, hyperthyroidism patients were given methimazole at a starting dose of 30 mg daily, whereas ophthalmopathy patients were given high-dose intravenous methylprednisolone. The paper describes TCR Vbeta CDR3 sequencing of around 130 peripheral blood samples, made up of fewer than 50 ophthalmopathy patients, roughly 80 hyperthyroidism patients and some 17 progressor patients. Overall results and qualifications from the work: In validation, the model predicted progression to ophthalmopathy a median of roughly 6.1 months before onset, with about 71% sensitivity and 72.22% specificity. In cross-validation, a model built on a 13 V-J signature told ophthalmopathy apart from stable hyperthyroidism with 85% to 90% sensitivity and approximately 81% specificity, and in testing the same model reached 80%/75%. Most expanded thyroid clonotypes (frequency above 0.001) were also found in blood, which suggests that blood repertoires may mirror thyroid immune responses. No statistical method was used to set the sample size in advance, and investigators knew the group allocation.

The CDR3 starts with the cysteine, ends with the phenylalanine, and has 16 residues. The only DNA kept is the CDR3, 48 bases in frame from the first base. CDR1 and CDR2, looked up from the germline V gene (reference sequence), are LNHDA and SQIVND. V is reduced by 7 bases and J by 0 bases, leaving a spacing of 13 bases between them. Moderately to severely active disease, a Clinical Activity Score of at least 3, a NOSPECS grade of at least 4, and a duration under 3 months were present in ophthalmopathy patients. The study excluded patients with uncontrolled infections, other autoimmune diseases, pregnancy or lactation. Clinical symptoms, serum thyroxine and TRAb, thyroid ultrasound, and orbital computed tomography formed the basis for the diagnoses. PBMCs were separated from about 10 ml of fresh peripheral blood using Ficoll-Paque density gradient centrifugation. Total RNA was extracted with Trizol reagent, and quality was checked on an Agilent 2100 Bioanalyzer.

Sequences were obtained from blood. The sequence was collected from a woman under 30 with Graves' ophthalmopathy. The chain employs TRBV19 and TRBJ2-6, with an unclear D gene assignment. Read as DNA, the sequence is TGTGCCAGTAAGGCAGACACCAACTCTGGGGCCAACGTCCTGACTTTC. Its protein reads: CASKADTNSGANVLTF.